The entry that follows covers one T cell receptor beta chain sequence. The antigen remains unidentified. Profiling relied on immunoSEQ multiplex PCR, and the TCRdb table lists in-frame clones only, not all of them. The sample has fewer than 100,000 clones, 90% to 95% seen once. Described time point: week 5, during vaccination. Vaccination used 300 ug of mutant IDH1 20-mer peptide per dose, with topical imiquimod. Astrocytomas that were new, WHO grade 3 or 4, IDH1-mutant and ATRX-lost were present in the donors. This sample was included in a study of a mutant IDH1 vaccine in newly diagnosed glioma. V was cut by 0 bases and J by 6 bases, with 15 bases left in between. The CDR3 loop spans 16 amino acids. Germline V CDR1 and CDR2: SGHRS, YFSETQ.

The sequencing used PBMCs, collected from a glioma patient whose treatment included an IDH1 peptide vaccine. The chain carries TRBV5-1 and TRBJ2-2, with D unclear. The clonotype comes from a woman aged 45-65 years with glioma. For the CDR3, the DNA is TGCGCCAGCAGCTTGGGAGCCTTGATTGCGGCCGGGGAGCTGTTTTTT. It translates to CASSLGALIAAGELFF.